This TCR beta chain came from a study of shared clonotypes between healthy human individuals. The CDR3 is 16 amino acids. Germline V lookup: CDR1 MGHRA, CDR2 YSYEKL. Trimming took 0 bases from V and 2 from J, leaving 14 bases between them. Libraries were prepared by immunoSEQ multiplex PCR; TCRdb keeps only in-frame clonotypes and omits some of them. The table includes about 640,000 clones, around 72% detected once. This sequence was found in a woman in her thirties in good health. The sample consisted of memory CD4+ T cells sorted from blood. The sample's subset: CD45RA-negative fraction. The chain is built from TRBV4-1 and TRBJ2-7; tentatively, D is TRBD2 (6 bases). The CDR3 here is CASSQEPSALTYEQYF. As DNA, the CDR3 is TGCGCCAGCAGCCAAGAGCCTAGCGCGTTAACCTACGAGCAGTACTTC.